The T cell receptor (beta chain) under discussion was sequenced for a study of T cell changes during pregnancy in multiple sclerosis. V lost 3 bases and J lost 5; bases outside the gene matches: 5. The CDR3 has 14 residues. CDR1 MNHEY and CDR2 SMNVEV come from the germline V gene (reference sequence). Measured with immunoSEQ multiplex PCR; TCRdb has only the in-frame clones, and not every one. The sample lists about 60,000 clones, 91% seen once, with about 0.85% in the top ten. This material consisted of peripheral blood, taken before pregnancy. The origin of this receptor is a female donor with multiple sclerosis, enrolled in a pregnancy study. This rearrangement joins TRBV27 to TRBJ1-1; 8 bases match TRBD1. The CDR3 DNA sequence: TGTGCCAGCAGTTTCCGGGGGACAGGTACTGAAGCTTTCTTT. Translating gives CASSFRGTGTEAFF.